This TCR beta chain was found in a study of graft-versus-host responses after intestinal transplantation. After removal of 4 bases from V and 4 bases from J, the junction contained 2 bases not matched to a gene. The CDR3 loop spans 14 amino acids. Germline V lookup: CDR1 MNHNS, CDR2 SASEGT. This clone was seen more than once but under ten times. Its antigen is undetermined. TCRdb's copy holds only in-frame clones and misses some; the assay was immunoSEQ multiplex PCR. Here the sample spans about 120,000 clones, about 92% being singletons. Findings and limits, study-wide: Early post-transplant HvG declines showed an association with peak circulating GvH clone levels.

Sequences were derived from unstimulated CD4+ T cells sorted from spleen or lymph node cells, sampled before transplant. The sequence was obtained from a human donor who was the organ donor for an intestinal transplant. The chain is built from TRBV6-1 and TRBJ1-2; 11 bases are shared with TRBD1. CDR3 sequence (DNA): TGTGCCAGCAGTGCCGGGACAGGGGGCTATGGCTACACCTTC. Its translation is CASSAGTGGYGYTF.